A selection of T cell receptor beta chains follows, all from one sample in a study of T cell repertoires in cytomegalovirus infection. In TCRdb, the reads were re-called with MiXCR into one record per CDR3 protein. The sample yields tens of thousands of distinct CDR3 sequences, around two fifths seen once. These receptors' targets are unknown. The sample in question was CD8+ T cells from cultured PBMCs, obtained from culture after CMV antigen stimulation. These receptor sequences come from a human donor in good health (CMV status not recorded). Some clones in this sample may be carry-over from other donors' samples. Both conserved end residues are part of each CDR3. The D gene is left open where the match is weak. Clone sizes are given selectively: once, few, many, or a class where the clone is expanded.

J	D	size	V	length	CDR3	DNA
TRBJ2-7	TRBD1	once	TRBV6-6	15	CASSTGTGGTYEQYF	TGTGCCAGCAGTACAGGGACAGGGGGAACGTACGAGCAGTACTTC
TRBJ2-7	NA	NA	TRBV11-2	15	CASSLEFGFSYEQYF	TGTGCCAGCAGCTTAGAATTCGGTTTCTCCTACGAGCAGTACTTC
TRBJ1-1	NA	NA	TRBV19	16	CASSILRLGGDTEAFF	TGTGCCAGTAGTATATTACGGCTCGGGGGAGACACTGAAGCTTTCTTT
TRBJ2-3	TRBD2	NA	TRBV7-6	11	CASSYSGRAYF	TGTGCCAGCAGCTATAGCGGGAGAGCGTATTTT
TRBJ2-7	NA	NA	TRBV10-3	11	CAISESASYYF	TGTGCCATCAGTGAGTCTGCCTCCTATTACTTC
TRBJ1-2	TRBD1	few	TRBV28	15	CASSPRTGGDYGYTF	TGTGCCAGCAGTCCCCGCACAGGGGGCGACTATGGCTACACCTTC
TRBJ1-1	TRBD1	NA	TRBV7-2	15	CASSLSGQGGGEAFF	TGTGCCAGCAGCTTATCGGGACAGGGGGGTGGTGAAGCTTTCTTT
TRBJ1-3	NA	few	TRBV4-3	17	CASSQDVLGSSGNTIYF	TGCGCCAGCAGCCAAGATGTACTAGGGAGCTCTGGAAACACCATATATTTT
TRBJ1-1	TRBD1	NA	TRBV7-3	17	CASSSRGHPGMNTEAFF	TGTGCCAGCAGCTCCAGGGGGCACCCGGGCATGAACACTGAAGCTTTCTTT
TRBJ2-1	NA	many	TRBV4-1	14	CASSQGEYYNEQFF	TGCGCCAGCAGCCAAGGGGAGTACTACAATGAGCAGTTCTTC
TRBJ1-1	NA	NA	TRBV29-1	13	CSVVRGGKAEAFF	TGCAGCGTTGTACGGGGGGGTAAGGCTGAAGCTTTCTTT
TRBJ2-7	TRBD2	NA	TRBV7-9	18	CASSLGTYSGHSSYEQYF	TGTGCCAGCAGCTTAGGGACCTATAGCGGGCATAGCTCCTACGAGCAGTACTTC
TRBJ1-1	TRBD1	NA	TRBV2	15	CASRDRNSMNTEAFF	TGTGCCAGCAGGGACAGGAACTCCATGAACACTGAAGCTTTCTTT
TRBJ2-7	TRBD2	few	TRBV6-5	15	CASSLLAGASYEQYF	TGTGCCAGCAGTCTACTCGCGGGAGCCAGCTACGAGCAGTACTTC
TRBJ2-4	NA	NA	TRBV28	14	CASSGPGVKNIQYF	TGTGCCAGCAGTGGTCCCGGAGTAAAAAACATTCAGTACTTC
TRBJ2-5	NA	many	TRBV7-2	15	CASSLGPAYQETQYF	TGTGCCAGCAGCTTAGGCCCAGCGTACCAAGAGACCCAGTACTTC
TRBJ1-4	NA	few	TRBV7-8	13	CASSPRLDEKLFF	TGTGCCAGCAGCCCGCGCCTTGATGAAAAACTGTTTTTT
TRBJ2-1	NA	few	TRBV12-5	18	CASGSWTQTSYSYNEQFF	TGTGCTAGTGGTTCGTGGACACAAACCTCTTACTCCTACAATGAGCAGTTCTTC
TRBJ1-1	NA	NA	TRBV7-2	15	CASSFLAGTNTEAFF	TGTGCCAGCAGCTTTCTGGCAGGGACGAACACTGAAGCTTTCTTT
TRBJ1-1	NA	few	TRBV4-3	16	CASSPRSSGEVPEAFF	TGCGCCAGCAGCCCCAGATCCTCAGGGGAAGTTCCTGAAGCTTTCTTT
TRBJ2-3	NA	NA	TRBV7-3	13	CASSPQSGDTQYF	TGTGCCAGCAGCCCCCAGTCTGGGGATACGCAGTATTTT
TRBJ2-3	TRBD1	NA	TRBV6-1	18	CASSEASYGTGRTDTQYF	TGTGCCAGCAGTGAAGCGTCGTATGGGACAGGGAGGACAGATACGCAGTATTTT
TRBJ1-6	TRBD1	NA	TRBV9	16	CASSARRQGGDSPLHF	TGTGCCAGCAGCGCAAGACGACAGGGAGGCGATTCACCCCTCCACTTT
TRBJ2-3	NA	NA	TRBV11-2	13	CASSLVNTDTQYF	TGTGCCAGCAGCTTAGTGAACACAGATACGCAGTATTTT
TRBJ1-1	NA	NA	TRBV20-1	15	CSARASGRLNTEAFF	TGCAGTGCTAGAGCGTCGGGACGTCTGAACACTGAAGCTTTCTTT
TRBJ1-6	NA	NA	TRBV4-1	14	CASSQDRAGSPLHF	TGCGCCAGCAGCCAAGACAGGGCCGGTTCACCCCTCCACTTT
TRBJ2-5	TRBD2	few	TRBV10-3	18	CAISEKIAGGIIQETQYF	TGTGCCATCAGTGAGAAAATAGCGGGGGGAATTATCCAAGAGACCCAGTACTTC
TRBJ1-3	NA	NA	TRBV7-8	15	CASSAGRGSGNTIYF	TGTGCCAGCAGCGCGGGACGGGGCTCTGGAAACACCATATATTTT
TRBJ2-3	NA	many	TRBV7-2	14	CASSLAGSPDTQYF	TGTGCCAGCAGCTTAGCGGGCAGCCCAGATACGCAGTATTTT
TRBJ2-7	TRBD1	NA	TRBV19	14	CASSVGTGGYEQYF	TGTGCCAGTAGTGTGGGGACAGGTGGTTACGAGCAGTACTTC
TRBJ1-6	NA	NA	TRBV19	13	CASSLQDMRSLHF	TGTGCCAGTAGTCTGCAGGATATGAGGTCCCTCCACTTT
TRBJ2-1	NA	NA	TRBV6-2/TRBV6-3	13	CASSYLAQNEQFF	TGTGCCAGCAGTTACTTGGCCCAGAATGAGCAGTTCTTC
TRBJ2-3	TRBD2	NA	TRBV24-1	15	CATSDFAGGPDTQYF	TGTGCCACCAGTGATTTTGCGGGGGGGCCAGATACGCAGTATTTT
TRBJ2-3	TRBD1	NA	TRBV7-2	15	CASSQDRGNTDTQYF	TGTGCCAGCAGCCAGGACAGGGGGAACACAGATACGCAGTATTTT
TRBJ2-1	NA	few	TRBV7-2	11	CASSLGGEQFF	TGTGCCAGCAGCTTAGGTGGGGAGCAGTTCTTC
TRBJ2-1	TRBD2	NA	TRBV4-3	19	CASNNLGLAGEVRYNEQFF	TGCGCCAGCAACAACCTGGGACTAGCGGGAGAAGTAAGGTACAATGAGCAGTTCTTC